This T cell receptor beta chain was recovered during a study of PD-L1 blockade in urothelial cancer. Time point of the sample: pretreatment peripheral blood. In its sample, this clone was seen a few times. The length of the CDR3 is 15 residues. Trimming took 5 bases from V and 4 from J, leaving 17 bases between them. Germline V gene lookup returns CDR1 MGHDK and CDR2 SYGVNS. The protocol was immunoSEQ multiplex PCR, while the TCRdb copy is restricted to in-frame clones and leaves out a portion. Here the sample spans 85,000 to 95,000 clones, 89% being singletons. The gene calls are TRBV25-1 and TRBJ1-2, with D possibly being TRBD1 (6 bases). This sequence was found in a woman of 80 years or more with urothelial cancer. The sequencing used PBMCs, collected around atezolizumab (anti-PD-L1) treatment. CDR3 in DNA: TGTGCCAGCAGTTTAAGGACAGCCGACTCCTATGGCTACACCTTC. Protein sequence: CASSLRTADSYGYTF.